The source of this T cell receptor (beta chain) is a study of T-cell reconstitution after alpha-beta-depleted transplantation in children (dated by TCRdb to about 2016). With regard to the full study: Using TCR repertoire profiling, the study followed T-cell immune reconstitution in a quantitative way in children after TCRalphabeta/CD19-depleted allogeneic hematopoietic cell transplantation.

Library preparation was by PCR. The sample was run on an Illumina HiSeq 2500. Molecular barcoding was employed in the preparation of TCR libraries, with unique molecular identifiers being used to normalize TCRbeta repertoire quantification. The public reads were run again by TCRdb, first through fastp at Q25 and then through MiXCR, and only productive beta chains were kept. CDR3 protein duplicates are merged, each entry listing the most common genes and DNA. The sample table contains about 610,000 distinct CDR3 sequences; only one count was recorded for approximately 10% of them. Of the sample, around 4% is held by the ten largest clones. At the junction V is shortened by 3 bases and J by 8 bases; bases outside the gene matches: 8. The CDR3 runs 15 residues from the cysteine to the phenylalanine. Only the CDR3 portion is preserved as DNA: 45 bases, with reading frame beginning at the first base. CDR1 DFQATT and CDR2 SNEGSKA were looked up in the germline V gene (reference sequence).

This clonotype turned up a few times. There is no known antigen for this receptor. The sample holds no much larger clone one base away, and base qualities are not on file. This TCR was recovered from a human donor who donated a stem cell graft to a child with acute myeloid leukemia. The source material was PBMCs from the stem cell graft donor, sampled from the stem cell graft. The chain was built from TRBV20-1 and TRBJ1-6; the junction holds 9 bases that match TRBD1. The bases read TGCAGTGCTAGCCCCGGGGACAGGGACGATTCACCCCTCCACTTT. This yields the protein CSASPGDRDDSPLHF.